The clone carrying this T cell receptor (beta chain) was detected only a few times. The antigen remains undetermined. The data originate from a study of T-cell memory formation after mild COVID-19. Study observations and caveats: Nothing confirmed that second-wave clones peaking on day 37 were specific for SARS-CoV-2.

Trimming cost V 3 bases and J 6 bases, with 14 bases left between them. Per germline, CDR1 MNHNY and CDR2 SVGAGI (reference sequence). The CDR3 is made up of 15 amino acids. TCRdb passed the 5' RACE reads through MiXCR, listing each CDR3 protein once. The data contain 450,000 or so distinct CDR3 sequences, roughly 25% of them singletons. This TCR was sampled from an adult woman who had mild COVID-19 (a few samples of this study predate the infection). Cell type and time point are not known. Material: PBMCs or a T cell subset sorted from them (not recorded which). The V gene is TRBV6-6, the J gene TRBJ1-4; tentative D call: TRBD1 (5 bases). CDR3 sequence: CASSYPGGGDEKLFF. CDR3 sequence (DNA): TGTGCCAGCAGTTATCCGGGGGGAGGGGATGAAAAACTGTTTTTT.